The clone carrying this TCR beta chain has only a few counts. What it binds is not known. Then a second PCR, running roughly 6 to 12 cycles, was carried out with a sample-barcoded 5' primer and a J-beta primer mix. TCRdb re-called the 5' RACE reads with MiXCR, one entry per CDR3 protein. The repertoire holds more than 1,400,000 distinct CDR3 sequences, with roughly 40% as singletons. This sample is drawn from a study of blood T cells in healthy people across ages. Study conclusions and caveats: Age advanced and TCR beta diversity per million T cells fell, roughly linearly. Diversity was higher, and naive CD4+ cells more numerous, in long-lived donors than in aged donors.

A minimum of 6 micrograms of total RNA was extracted per sample. Germline values: CDR1 LGHNA, CDR2 YNFKEQ. The ends were cut back, 1 base at V and 0 bases at J, with 10 bases in the middle. The CDR3 is 16 residues long. Sequencing used blood. This chain connects TRBV4-2 to TRBJ2-1, with D perhaps matching TRBD2 (6 bases). The origin of this receptor is a woman between 18 and 29 years old in good health. CDR3 region: CASSQVSGSSYNEQFF. The CDR3 DNA is TGTGCCAGCAGCCAAGTTTCCGGGAGCTCCTACAATGAGCAGTTCTTC.